Listed below are T cell receptor beta chains from one sample, sequenced in a study of blood T cell repertoires in COVID-19. Libraries were prepared by immunoSEQ multiplex PCR; TCRdb keeps only in-frame clonotypes and omits some of them. This repertoire shows about 480,000 clones, approximately 88% found once; its top ten account for roughly an eighth. The sample consisted of peripheral blood. Receptors were obtained from a woman in her forties or fifties with COVID-19, enrolled during active disease. Each CDR3 is given with its conserved first and last residue. A D gene is named only where the DNA matches it firmly. Size tells how often a clone was seen (once, few, many) or the class of an expanded clone, and some rows leave it out.

v_gene	d_gene	abundance	j_gene	CDR3aa	CDR3nt
TRBV6-1	NA	NA	TRBJ2-3	CASSEGGSTDTQYF	TGTGCCAGCAGTGAAGGAGGTAGCACAGATACGCAGTATTTT
TRBV18	TRBD2	NA	TRBJ2-3	CASSPGLAVGWTHSGTQYF	TGTGCCAGCTCACCAGGGCTAGCGGTCGGATGGACCCACAGCGGTACGCAGTATTTT
TRBV7-9	TRBD2	NA	TRBJ2-3	CASSPSGGRGARDTQYF	TGTGCCAGCAGCCCCTCCGGGGGGCGGGGGGCCAGAGATACGCAGTATTTT
TRBV5-1	TRBD1	few	TRBJ1-3	CASSSTGVGNTIYF	TGCGCCAGCAGCTCGACAGGGGTAGGAAACACCATATATTTT
TRBV6-5	TRBD2	once	TRBJ2-5	CASRRGALQETQYF	TGTGCCAGCAGGCGGGGGGCCCTCCAAGAGACCCAGTACTTC
TRBV7-3	TRBD2	once	TRBJ2-1	CASSFPGTNYNEQFF	TGTGCCAGCAGCTTCCCCGGGACTAACTACAATGAGCAGTTCTTC
TRBV7-8	TRBD1	NA	TRBJ2-6	CASSLTAGGRAGANVLTF	TGTGCCAGCAGCTTAACGGCAGGGGGTCGAGCGGGGGCCAACGTCCTGACTTTC
TRBV10-3	NA	NA	TRBJ2-1	CAIRSPPSYNEQFF	TGTGCCATCCGTAGCCCTCCCTCCTACAATGAGCAGTTCTTC
TRBV19	TRBD1	NA	TRBJ1-4	CASTRGTANEKLFF	TGTGCCAGTACCAGGGGGACGGCTAATGAAAAACTGTTTTTT
TRBV18	NA	NA	TRBJ1-1	CASSHDKNTEAFF	TGTGCCAGCTCCCACGACAAGAACACTGAAGCTTTCTTT
TRBV27	NA	NA	TRBJ1-5	CASSFLTGPQHF	TGTGCCAGCAGTTTCTTGACAGGGCCCCAGCATTTT
TRBV4-1	NA	NA	TRBJ1-1	CASSGTRGGTEAFF	TGCGCCAGCAGCGGAACGCGGGGGGGCACTGAAGCTTTCTTT
TRBV7-6	NA	once	TRBJ1-4	CASSPGDTNEKLFF	TGTGCCAGCAGCCCAGGGGACACTAATGAAAAACTGTTTTTT
TRBV5-1	NA	NA	TRBJ1-2	CASSLDSGAGRGYTF	TGCGCCAGCAGCTTGGATTCGGGTGCCGGTCGGGGCTACACCTTC
TRBV18	TRBD2	NA	TRBJ2-7	CASSRRTSGHSTPSYEQYF	TGTGCCAGCTCCCGACGGACTAGCGGGCACTCTACCCCCTCCTACGAGCAGTACTTC
TRBV3-1/TRBV3-2	NA	NA	TRBJ2-3	CASSQDGTRHDTQYF	TGTGCCAGCAGCCAAGACGGGACACGACACGATACGCAGTATTTT
TRBV5-4	NA	NA	TRBJ2-7	CASSPTNGQYYEQYF	TGTGCCAGCAGCCCGACCAATGGACAGTACTACGAGCAGTACTTC
TRBV12-3/TRBV12-4	TRBD1	NA	TRBJ1-1	CASTLTGQRVFF	TGTGCCAGCACTTTGACGGGACAGAGGGTTTTCTTT
TRBV12-3/TRBV12-4	NA	NA	TRBJ2-3	CASSTGPDTQYF	TGTGCCAGCAGCACAGGGCCAGATACGCAGTATTTT
TRBV18	NA	NA	TRBJ1-2	CASSSDSYGYTF	TGTGCCAGCTCATCAGACAGCTATGGCTACACCTTC
TRBV3-1/TRBV3-2	NA	NA	TRBJ1-1	CASSQGSTGNTEAFF	TGTGCCAGCAGCCAAGGCTCGACAGGTAACACTGAAGCTTTCTTT
TRBV19	NA	NA	TRBJ1-1	CASSIARQGSPNTEAFF	TGTGCCAGTAGTATAGCTCGGCAGGGGTCGCCGAACACTGAAGCTTTCTTT
TRBV4-2	NA	NA	TRBJ2-7	CASSQVVRDYEQYF	TGTGCCAGCAGCCAAGTAGTCAGGGACTACGAGCAGTACTTC
TRBV2	NA	few	TRBJ1-4	CASRGWGEKLFF	TGTGCCAGCCGGGGATGGGGTGAAAAACTGTTTTTT
TRBV13	NA	NA	TRBJ1-2	CASSSHRASNYGYTF	TGTGCCAGCAGCTCTCACAGAGCATCTAACTATGGCTACACCTTC
TRBV30	NA	NA	TRBJ1-5	CAWSVSGNQPQHF	TGTGCCTGGAGTGTATCCGGGAATCAGCCCCAGCATTTT
TRBV5-1	TRBD1	NA	TRBJ2-7	CASSSWTGSYEQYF	TGCGCCAGCAGCTCCTGGACAGGGTCCTACGAGCAGTACTTC
TRBV19	TRBD2	NA	TRBJ2-1	CASSISGGGPYNEQFF	TGTGCCAGTAGTATAAGCGGGGGGGGACCCTACAATGAGCAGTTCTTC
TRBV11-2	TRBD1	once	TRBJ1-4	CASTLPVNRGEKLFF	TGTGCCAGCACACTCCCCGTAAACAGGGGTGAAAAACTGTTTTTT
TRBV28	TRBD1	NA	TRBJ1-6	CASSLTGQENSPLHF	TGTGCCAGCAGTTTAACGGGACAGGAAAATTCACCCCTCCACTTT
TRBV5-1	TRBD1	few	TRBJ1-5	CASSSDRGGQPQHF	TGCGCCAGCAGCTCGGACAGGGGAGGGCAGCCCCAGCATTTT
TRBV28	TRBD1	NA	TRBJ2-2	CASSLSSGTGKPGELFF	TGTGCCAGCAGTTTATCCTCCGGGACAGGGAAACCCGGGGAGCTGTTTTTT